Below, 27 T cell receptor beta chains from the same sample are listed, as sequenced in a study of blood T cell repertoires in COVID-19. Only in-frame clones appear in the TCRdb table, and some are missing; sequencing was by immunoSEQ multiplex PCR. The sample lists roughly 49,000 clones; over 75% were seen once. The specimen was peripheral blood. The receptors shown here come from a man in his forties or fifties with active COVID-19.

In DNA form, the CDR3 reads TGTGCCACCCGGGGGACGAACAATGAGCAGTTCTTC. This codes for CATRGTNNEQFF. The genes are TRBV27 and TRBJ2-1; D is perhaps TRBD2 (6 bases). The CDR3 spans 12 residues. The germline V gene has CDR1 MNHEY and CDR2 SMNVEV (reference sequence). V was clipped by 10 bases and J by 5 bases, with 12 bases between them.

For the CDR3, the DNA is TGTGCCAGCAGCGTAGTGCCGGGAGACTATGGCTACACCTTC. It is translated as CASSVVPGDYGYTF. This chain connects TRBV9 to TRBJ1-2; the D is unclear. This CDR3 is 14 amino acids long. Germline values: CDR1 SGDLS, CDR2 YYNGEE. The V end lost 0 bases, the J end lost 3 bases, and 9 bases lay between the germline ends.

This chain links TRBV13 with TRBJ1-2, with 8 bases that match TRBD1. V was clipped by 3 bases and J by 5 bases; unmatched bases: 5. The germline V gene encodes CDR1 PRHDT and CDR2 FYEKMQ (reference sequence). The CDR3 is made up of 14 amino acids. In DNA form, the CDR3 reads TGTGCCAGCAGCTTCCCGGACAGGGATTATGGCTACACCTTC. It translates to CASSFPDRDYGYTF.

J is TRBJ2-5 and V is TRBV4-2; D might be TRBD1 (6 bases). V lost 2 bases and J 2 bases, leaving 12 bases between the germline ends. The CDR3 has 15 residues. Germline CDR1 is LGHNA and CDR2 is YNFKEQ. This CDR3 reads CASSQLTGWQETQYF. The CDR3 nucleotides read TGTGCCAGCAGCCAATTAACAGGGTGGCAAGAGACCCAGTACTTC.

The chain is built from TRBV6-5 and TRBJ1-1; TRBD1 might be the D (6 bases). This CDR3 spans 11 amino acids. V was trimmed by 4 bases and J by 9 bases, leaving 9 bases between them. Germline assignment: CDR1 MNHEY and CDR2 SVGAGI. The CDR3 reads CASSSGQKAFF. The CDR3 DNA reads as TGTGCCAGCAGTTCCGGACAGAAAGCTTTCTTT.

In this sample, this clone turned up a few times. The chain joins TRBV5-1 to TRBJ2-7; TRBD1 might be the D (6 bases). The CDR3 is 15 residues long. V was shortened by 2 bases and J by 2 bases, with 14 bases between the two germline ends. CDR1 is SGHRS, CDR2 YFSETQ, per germline. CDR3 sequence: CASSFIENRAYEQYF. CDR3 DNA: TGCGCCAGCAGCTTTATTGAAAACAGGGCCTACGAGCAGTACTTC.

The rearrangement links TRBV30 to TRBJ2-5; 9 bases line up with TRBD2. Germline loops: CDR1 GTSNPN, CDR2 SVGIG (reference sequence). After removal of 8 bases from V and 8 bases from J, the junction contained 18 bases not matched to a gene. The CDR3 is made up of 15 amino acids. The CDR3 DNA reads TGTGCCCGAGGCACTAGCGGGTATGGGGTTGCAACCCAGTACTTC. Translation gives CARGTSGYGVATQYF. The full variable domain, completed using reference TRBV30 and TRBJ2-5, is SQTIHQWPATLVQPVGSPLSLECTVEGTSNPNLYWYRQAAGRGLQLLFYSVGIGQISSEVPQNLSASRPQDRQFILSSKKLLLSDSGFYLCARGTSGYGVATQYFGPGTRLLVL.

This chain uses TRBV29-1 with TRBJ1-2; 8 nucleotides agree with TRBD1. CDR3 size: 13 residues. J gave up 6 bases and V 7 bases, and 10 bases lay outside the gene matches. Germline lookup yields CDR1 SQVTM and CDR2 ANQGSEA. The CDR3 DNA reads as TGCAGCGCGTCTTCAGGGGGCCGGGATGGCTACACCTTC. It specifies CSASSGGRDGYTF.

This CDR3 reads CAWRERGRGYEQYF. CDR3 sequence (DNA): TGTGCCTGGAGGGAGCGGGGGAGGGGCTACGAGCAGTACTTC. The chain has TRBV30 and TRBJ2-7, with 8 bases aligning to TRBD2. CDR1 and CDR2 from the germline V gene are GTSNPN and SVGIG (reference sequence). The V and J ends lost 3 bases and 3 bases, in that order; junction bases with no gene match: 7. The CDR3 spans 14 residues.

The rearrangement links TRBV19 to TRBJ2-1, with 10 bases aligning to TRBD2. This CDR3 has 13 amino acids. Germline V lookup: CDR1 LNHDA, CDR2 SQIVND (reference sequence). V trimming: 5 bases; J trimming: 12 bases; junction bases outside the gene matches: 7. This CDR3 reads CASSASGGLGQFF. The CDR3 DNA is TGTGCCAGTAGTGCTAGCGGGGGTTTGGGGCAGTTCTTC.

The chain couples TRBV2 to TRBJ1-2, with 8 bases fitting TRBD1. Unmatched junction bases numbered 12, after V lost 3 bases and J lost 3 bases. Germline CDR1 SNHLY, CDR2 FYNNEI. The CDR3 contains 17 residues. The CDR3 coding sequence is TGTGCCAGCAGTGACAACCTGGCCGGGACAGGCGACTATGGCTACACCTTC. It encodes CASSDNLAGTGDYGYTF.

This sequence joins TRBV11-3 and TRBJ2-1; no definite D call. The CDR3 spans 13 residues. The germline V gene encodes CDR1 SGHNT and CDR2 YENEEA. V lost 5 bases, J lost 9 bases, and 14 bases lay in between. CDR3 DNA sequence: TGTGCCAGCAGCCTTCGCGGAGACGGTGAGCAGTTCTTC. Amino acid sequence: CASSLRGDGEQFF.

The V and J genes are TRBV4-2 and TRBJ1-6; TRBD1 agrees at 9 bases. The V gene end was trimmed by 2 bases and the J gene end by 11 bases; junction bases not matched to a gene: 10. Germline CDR1 reads LGHNA; CDR2 reads YNFKEQ. The CDR3 is 16 amino acids. CDR3 nucleotide sequence: TGTGCCAGCAGCCAATCTCTGGCGACAGGGGGGCCACCCCTCCACTTT. It codes for CASSQSLATGGPPLHF.

There are a few counts of this clone. This chain uses TRBV5-4 with TRBJ2-3; D call uncertain. The V end lost 0 bases, the J end lost 1 base, and 6 bases lay between the germline ends. The CDR3 covers 14 residues. Germline values: CDR1 SGHNT, CDR2 YYREEE (reference sequence). Here the CDR3 DNA reads TGTGCCAGCAGCTTGGGTTCCGGCACAGATACGCAGTATTTT. It yields the protein CASSLGSGTDTQYF. Full variable domain (remainder filled in from reference TRBV5-4 and TRBJ2-3): ETGVTQSPTHLIKTRGQQVTLRCSSQSGHNTVSWYQQALGQGPQFIFQYYREEENGRGNFPPRFSGLQFPNYSSELNVNALELDDSALYLCASSLGSGTDTQYFGPGTRLTVL.

The chain recombines TRBV19 with TRBJ2-6; 7 bases line up with TRBD2. Germline-derived CDR1 and CDR2 are LNHDA and SQIVND (reference sequence). The CDR3 is 17 amino acids. Germline trimming cut 8 bases from V and 1 base from J; bases unmatched to any gene: 11. The CDR3 here is CASGGRGWDSGANVLTF. The CDR3 bases are TGTGCCAGTGGGGGGAGGGGCTGGGATTCTGGGGCCAACGTCCTGACTTTC.

The V and J genes are TRBV4-1 and TRBJ1-1; D uncertain. V shed 5 bases and J shed 1 base, with 14 bases lying between them. CDR3 length equals 15 residues. The germline gives CDR1 MGHRA, CDR2 YSYEKL. The CDR3 protein is CASSAVGRKNTEAFF. CDR3 sequence (DNA): TGCGCCAGCAGCGCTGTGGGCCGGAAGAACACTGAAGCTTTCTTT.

The V and J genes are TRBV5-4 and TRBJ1-1, with no clear D. Germline V gene data show CDR1 as SGHNT and CDR2 as YYREEE (reference sequence). The CDR3 is made up of 15 amino acids. Trimming shortened V by 4 bases and J by 0 bases, and 13 bases separated the two germline ends. The CDR3 here is CASSNKAQMNTEAFF. For the CDR3, the DNA is TGTGCCAGCAGCAACAAGGCACAGATGAACACTGAAGCTTTCTTT.

The J gene is TRBJ2-1, the V gene TRBV10-3, with 8 bases matching TRBD1. With 4 bases clipped from V and 4 bases from J, the junction kept 3 bases outside the gene matches. The germline V gene encodes CDR1 ENHRY and CDR2 SYGVKD. This CDR3 is 14 amino acids long. CDR3 DNA sequence: TGTGCCATCAGTGGGGGACAGGATTACAATGAGCAGTTCTTC. It codes for CAISGGQDYNEQFF.

The chain joins TRBV5-4 to TRBJ2-1; 9 bases map to TRBD2. Trimming cost V 2 bases and J 10 bases; bases outside gene matches: 10. The germline gives CDR1 SGHNT, CDR2 YYREEE (reference sequence). CDR3 length equals 15 residues. The CDR3 region has the DNA TGTGCCAGCAGCTTCGACAGCGGGGGGTCAGGAGAGCAGTTCTTC. This gives the protein CASSFDSGGSGEQFF.

The CDR3 coding sequence is TGTGCCAGCAGCGGCTTTAATCAGCCCCAGCATTTT. Its translation: CASSGFNQPQHF. V and J are TRBV11-2 and TRBJ1-5; D is ambiguous. CDR1 and CDR2 (germline): SGHAT, FQNNGV. CDR3 length: 12 amino acids. Between the trimmed V and J ends, which lost 5 bases and 4 bases, there was a span of 6 bases.

The gene calls are TRBV6-5 and TRBJ1-1; D possibly corresponds to TRBD1 (5 bases). The CDR3 sequence is 14 residues long. Trimming removed 6 bases from V and 0 bases from J, with 11 bases in between. The germline V gene encodes CDR1 MNHEY and CDR2 SVGAGI. The CDR3 nucleotides read TGTGCCAGCAGCGGGCCGGGGGTGAACACTGAAGCTTTCTTT. Its translation: CASSGPGVNTEAFF.

V is TRBV6-5 and J is TRBJ2-1; TRBD1 might be the D (5 bases). CDR1 is MNHEY and CDR2 is SVGAGI in the germline V gene. V shed 8 bases and J shed 4 bases, with 18 bases lying between them. The CDR3 has 15 amino acids. The CDR3: CASGSSGLGYNEQFF. In nucleotides, the CDR3 is TGTGCCAGCGGATCTTCAGGGCTTGGGTACAATGAGCAGTTCTTC.

The rearrangement joins TRBV7-9 to TRBJ1-2, with a possible D match to TRBD1 (5 bases). Trimming removed 5 bases at V and 5 bases at J, with 12 bases between. Germline V gene data show CDR1 as SEHNR and CDR2 as FQNEAQ (reference sequence). The CDR3 is 13 amino acids. CDR3 DNA: TGTGCCAGCAGCGCCCAGGGAGGGTATGGCTACACCTTC. This translates into CASSAQGGYGYTF.

The genes are TRBV5-8 and TRBJ2-7, with D maybe TRBD1 (6 bases). The CDR3 has 14 residues. In germline, CDR1 is SGHTS, CDR2 YDEGEE. V was cut by 7 bases and J by 2 bases, with 16 bases left in between. The CDR3 DNA follows: TGTGCCAGCGGATTTCGGGACACCCCCTACGAGCAGTACTTC. This encodes CASGFRDTPYEQYF.

The chain carries TRBV4-3 and TRBJ2-7; a possible D gene is TRBD2 (6 bases). This CDR3 region has 16 residues. The V end lost 0 bases, the J end lost 5 bases, and 17 bases lay between the germline ends. Germline V lookup: CDR1 LGHNA, CDR2 YSLEER. The CDR3 loop reads CASSQDPRGFLDEQYF. Here the CDR3 DNA reads TGCGCCAGCAGCCAAGATCCTCGGGGGTTTTTAGACGAGCAGTACTTC.

This chain links TRBV12-2 with TRBJ2-5; the DNA was not compared with TRBD2, the D call given in the table. TRBV12-2 is tagged as a pseudogene. The CDR3 runs 18 residues. The CDR3 sequence: CASRQHLRTSGLRETQYF. CDR3 DNA: TGTGCAAGTCGCCAGCACCTCCGGACTAGCGGGCTGCGAGAGACCCAGTACTTC.

The table lists this clone with a count of one. The V call is TRBV11-2, the J call TRBJ1-1; 8 bases map to TRBD1. Germline V gene sequence: CDR1 SGHAT, CDR2 FQNNGV. Trimming cost V 5 bases and J 5 bases; bases outside gene matches: 10. The CDR3 sequence is 15 residues long. CDR3 loop: CASSGAQGALTEAFF. The DNA of the CDR3 is TGTGCCAGCAGCGGTGCCCAGGGGGCATTAACTGAAGCTTTCTTT.